The 20 T cell receptor beta chains reported below all come from one sample, sequenced in a study of T-cell memory formation after mild COVID-19. TCRdb analysed the 5' RACE reads with MiXCR anew, one entry per CDR3 protein. Here the sample spans around 510,000 distinct CDR3 sequences, roughly a fifth being singletons. Sequenced input: PBMCs or a T cell subset sorted from them (not recorded which). All receptors derive from an adult woman who had mild COVID-19 (a few samples of this study predate the infection). Cell type and time point are not known.

This clonotype was seen only a few times. The gene calls are TRBV7-2 and TRBJ2-3, with D perhaps TRBD2 (5 bases). Per germline, CDR1 SGHTA and CDR2 FQGNSA. CDR3 length equals 14 residues. V lost 1 base to trimming and J lost 4 bases, with 9 bases between them. CDR3 residues: CASSLVWEPDTQYF. The CDR3 bases are TGTGCCAGCAGCTTAGTATGGGAGCCAGATACGCAGTATTTT.

V gene TRBV4-2 combines with J gene TRBJ1-3, with 10 bases lining up with TRBD1. Looked up from germline, CDR1 is LGHNA and CDR2 is YNFKEQ. Germline trimming cut 0 bases from V and 3 bases from J; bases unmatched to any gene: 8. This CDR3 is 18 amino acids long. DNA of the CDR3: TGTGCCAGCAGCCAAGAACCCGGGACAGGGGCGAATGGAAACACCATATATTTT. It is translated as CASSQEPGTGANGNTIYF.

For the CDR3, the DNA is TGTGCCAGCAGCCCCCCGGGCACCTATGAGCAGTTCTTC. Encoded protein: CASSPPGTYEQFF. The chain uses TRBV9 and TRBJ2-1; D remains unclear. The V gene lost 4 bases and the J gene lost 8 bases, with 13 bases spanning the gap. The CDR3 has 13 amino acids. Germline CDR1 is SGDLS and CDR2 is YYNGEE. Based on the CDR3 plus reference TRBV9 and TRBJ2-1, the full variable domain is DSGVTQTPKHLITATGQRVTLRCSPRSGDLSVYWYQQSLDQGLQFLIQYYNGEERAKGNILERFSAQQFPDLHSELNLSSLELGDSALYFCASSPPGTYEQFFGPGTRLTVL.

This clonotype was seen repeatedly, ten times or more. V usage is TRBV7-2 and J usage is TRBJ2-5; no definite D call. This CDR3 comprises 14 residues. V shed 6 bases and J shed 5 bases, with 16 bases lying between them. The germline V gene encodes CDR1 SGHTA and CDR2 FQGNSA. The CDR3 DNA reads as TGTGCCAGCAGTCCCAATGGGCCGGTGGAGACCCAGTACTTC. It yields the protein CASSPNGPVETQYF.

This clonotype was detected a few times. V and J are TRBV6-5 and TRBJ1-2, with D perhaps TRBD1 (5 bases). The germline V gene has CDR1 MNHEY and CDR2 SVGAGI. V lost 6 bases and J 13 bases, leaving 15 bases between the germline ends. The CDR3 has 11 amino acids. In DNA form, the CDR3 reads TGTGCCAGCAGCCACGGTCAGGGTACCACCTTC. It yields the protein CASSHGQGTTF.

This clonotype was counted between two and nine times. The chain joins TRBV7-8 to TRBJ2-7; TRBD2 matches 9 bases. Germline CDR1 reads SGHVS; CDR2 reads FQNEAQ. V shed 6 bases and J 2 bases; nucleotides not matched to a gene: 14. This CDR3 contains 17 residues. CDR3 DNA sequence: TGTGCCAGCAGTTTCGGGACTAGCATTGGGTGGGCCTACGAGCAGTACTTC. It codes for CASSFGTSIGWAYEQYF. Drawing the rest from reference TRBV7-8 and TRBJ2-7, the complete variable domain is GAGVSQSPRYKVAKRGQDVALRCDPISGHVSLFWYQQALGQGPEFLTYFQNEAQLDKSGLPSDRFFAERPEGSVSTLKIQRTQQEDSAVYLCASSFGTSIGWAYEQYFGPGTRLTVT.

This clonotype was detected a few times. The chain has TRBV2 and TRBJ2-1; D remains ambiguous. Germline V gene sequence: CDR1 SNHLY, CDR2 FYNNEI. Deletions cut 4 bases from V and 6 bases from J, with 16 bases between. The CDR3 totals 15 residues. As DNA, the CDR3 is TGTGCCAGCAGTGGAACGACTCGGAACCTCAATGAGCAGTTCTTC. Protein sequence: CASSGTTRNLNEQFF.

The chain recombines TRBV12-3 or TRBV12-4 with TRBJ2-4; TRBD2 matches at 11 bases. Trimming took 2 bases from V and 8 from J; bases not matched to a gene: 8. The CDR3 consists of 16 residues. This chain's CDR3 is CASSLLPSGGPDIQYF. The CDR3 DNA follows: TGTGCCAGCAGTTTACTACCTAGCGGGGGGCCGGACATTCAGTACTTC.

The CDR3 coding sequence is TGTGCCAGCACCGTTCCGGGGACAGGGTACTATGGCTACACCTTC. It is translated as CASTVPGTGYYGYTF. This chain joins TRBV7-2 and TRBJ1-2; 9 nucleotides match TRBD1. Germline V lookup: CDR1 SGHTA, CDR2 FQGNSA. Unmatched junction bases numbered 9, after V lost 7 bases and J lost 3 bases. The CDR3 length is 15 residues.

This clonotype was observed a handful of times. This chain joins TRBV9 and TRBJ2-7, with 7 nucleotides matching TRBD1. Germline CDR1 reads SGDLS; CDR2 reads YYNGEE. The V gene end was trimmed by 4 bases and the J gene end by 3 bases; junction bases not matched to a gene: 16. The CDR3 length is 17 residues. The CDR3 DNA sequence: TGTGCCAGCAGCTCCCGGACAGGCAAAGTAGGCCTCTACGAGCAGTACTTC. This translates into CASSSRTGKVGLYEQYF.

The genes are TRBV7-6 and TRBJ2-3; a weak D match, TRBD1 (6 bases). Per the germline V gene, CDR1 is SGHVS and CDR2 is FNYEAQ. The CDR3 totals 17 residues. V lost 5 bases to trimming and J lost 2 bases, with 20 bases between them. In nucleotides, the CDR3 is TGTGCCAGCAGCCCACACCTGGGCAGGGGAACCACAGATACGCAGTATTTT. This sequence encodes CASSPHLGRGTTDTQYF. The complete variable domain, with remaining parts taken from reference TRBV7-6 and TRBJ2-3, reads GAGVSQSPRYKVTKRGQDVALRCDPISGHVSLYWYRQALGQGPEFLTYFNYEAQQDKSGLPNDRFSAERPEGSISTLTIQRTEQRDSAMYRCASSPHLGRGTTDTQYFGPGTRLTVL.

The V gene is TRBV12-3 or TRBV12-4, the J gene TRBJ2-1; 8 nucleotides align to TRBD2. V lost 3 bases, J lost 14 bases, and 6 bases stayed unmatched. CDR3 size: 12 residues. The CDR3 nucleotides are TGTGCCAGCAGTTTTTTGTGGCGGGAGGAGTTCTTC. Translation: CASSFLWREEFF.

In this sample, this clonotype turned up a few times. The chain employs TRBV21-1 and TRBJ2-7; the table's D call TRBD1 went unverified against the DNA. TRBV21-1 corresponds to a pseudogene. There are 15 residues in the CDR3. The CDR3 reads CASSPQTGSSYEQYF. As DNA, the CDR3 is TGTGCCAGCAGCCCCCAGACAGGGAGCTCCTACGAGCAGTACTTC.

In DNA, the CDR3 is TGTGCCACCAGCAAGAGCTACGAGCAGTACTTC. Translated: CATSKSYEQYF. V gene TRBV15 combines with J gene TRBJ2-7; D gene unclear. Trimming shortened V by 4 bases and J by 3 bases, and 4 bases separated the two germline ends. CDR1 is LNHNV and CDR2 is YYDKDF in the germline V gene (reference sequence). The CDR3 length is 11 residues.

The chain uses TRBV7-2 and TRBJ2-3, with 9 bases matching TRBD2. The V gene's germline CDR1 is SGHTA and CDR2 FQGNSA. The CDR3 spans 16 residues. With V trimmed by 5 bases and J by 0 bases, 6 bases remained unmatched. CDR3: CASSQTSGTSTDTQYF. For the CDR3, the DNA is TGTGCCAGCAGCCAGACTAGCGGAACTAGCACAGATACGCAGTATTTT.

The J gene is TRBJ2-3, the V gene TRBV6-6; 12 nucleotides match TRBD2. Germline V gene data show CDR1 as MNHNY and CDR2 as SVGAGI (reference sequence). This CDR3 has 15 amino acids. With 2 bases clipped from V and 5 bases from J, the junction kept 2 bases outside the gene matches. CDR3 region: CASSYLAGGLDTQYF. The CDR3 nucleotides read TGTGCCAGCAGTTACCTAGCGGGAGGGTTAGATACGCAGTATTTT.

V gene TRBV7-3 combines with J gene TRBJ2-3; 12 bases align to TRBD2. The germline V gene encodes CDR1 SGHTA and CDR2 FQGTGA. The CDR3 is 16 residues long. J gave up 7 bases and V 5 bases, and 10 bases lay outside the gene matches. CDR3 loop: CASSDMTSGGRNTQYF. The CDR3 DNA reads TGTGCCAGCAGCGACATGACTAGCGGGGGCCGCAATACGCAGTATTTT.

The V gene is TRBV14, the J gene TRBJ2-1; TRBD2 matches at 11 bases. J was trimmed by 0 bases and V by 0 bases; bases with no gene match: 7. The CDR3 is 19 amino acids. Germline V CDR1 and CDR2: SGHDN, FVKESK. The CDR3 bases are TGTGCCAGCAGCCAAGATTCGACTAGCGGGGTCAGCTCCTACAATGAGCAGTTCTTC. This sequence encodes CASSQDSTSGVSSYNEQFF.

The chain combines TRBV27 with TRBJ1-5; D might be TRBD1 (5 bases). Between the trimmed V and J ends, which lost 2 bases and 2 bases, there was a span of 10 bases. Germline V lookup: CDR1 MNHEY, CDR2 SMNVEV (reference sequence). The length of the CDR3 is 15 residues. CDR3 sequence reads: CASSLSGAGNQPQHF. CDR3 in DNA: TGTGCCAGCAGTTTAAGTGGGGCGGGCAATCAGCCCCAGCATTTT.

This chain joins TRBV4-3 and TRBJ1-6; D gene unclear. Per germline, CDR1 LGHNA and CDR2 YSLEER. The CDR3 loop spans 16 amino acids. Deletions cut 0 bases from V and 5 bases from J, with 11 bases between. CDR3 sequence reads: CASSQDLDENNSPLHF. The CDR3 region has the DNA TGCGCCAGCAGCCAAGATCTGGACGAGAATAATTCACCCCTCCACTTT.